The 30 T cell receptor beta chains presented below share a single source sample, sequenced in a study of shared clonotypes between healthy human individuals. The method was immunoSEQ multiplex PCR; TCRdb's version includes in-frame clones alone and lacks a portion of them. The data contain around 600,000 clones, roughly 98% of them singletons. Positively selected for CCR7, the CD45RO-negative cells used as naive CD8 cells excluded terminally differentiated effector memory CD45RA+ cells. Sequencing was performed on naive CD8+ T cells sorted from blood. The receptor set was obtained from a man aged 25 to 40 in good health.

The chain recombines TRBV7-9 with TRBJ2-7, with 7 bases lining up with TRBD2. The CDR3 extends over 14 amino acids. Unmatched junction bases numbered 13, after V lost 5 bases and J lost 9 bases. Germline values: CDR1 SEHNR, CDR2 FQNEAQ (reference sequence). In DNA form, the CDR3 reads TGTGCCAGCAGCGTCCAGCGGGAAGGCCCGGCGCAGTACTTC. Amino acids: CASSVQREGPAQYF. Full variable domain (missing parts from reference TRBV7-9 and TRBJ2-7): DTGVSQNPRHKITKRGQNVTFRCDPISEHNRLYWYRQTLGQGPEFLTYFQNEAQLEKSRLLSDRFSAERPKGSFSTLEIQRTEQGDSAMYLCASSVQREGPAQYFGPGTRLTVT.

This chain links TRBV6-5 with TRBJ1-2; no firm D call. V lost 8 bases and J lost 8, with 12 bases in between. The CDR3 consists of 11 residues. CDR1 and CDR2 from the germline V gene are MNHEY and SVGAGI. The CDR3 DNA reads as TGTGCCAGCCCCCCCCGAGGGGGCTACACCTTC. Its protein product is CASPPRGGYTF.

CDR3 sequence reads: CASSPRAPYEQYF. CDR3 nucleotide sequence: TGTGCCAGCAGCCCCAGGGCCCCCTACGAGCAGTACTTC. The chain joins TRBV27 to TRBJ2-7, with D perhaps matching TRBD1 (5 bases). The CDR3 totals 13 residues. With 6 bases removed from V and 2 bases from J, the gap between germline ends came to 11 bases. Germline-derived CDR1 and CDR2 are MNHEY and SMNVEV (reference sequence).

The chain uses TRBV7-9 and TRBJ2-1; 13 bases agree with TRBD2. The trim removed 5 bases at V and 9 bases at J, leaving 13 bases unmatched. The germline gives CDR1 SEHNR, CDR2 FQNEAQ (reference sequence). The length of the CDR3 is 17 residues. CDR3 coding DNA: TGTGCCAGCAGCCCCGGGACTAGCGGGACCCTACATAGTGAGCAGTTCTTC. Translation gives CASSPGTSGTLHSEQFF.

The chain joins TRBV5-1 to TRBJ2-6, with D possibly called TRBD1 or TRBD2 (5 bases each). Germline assignment: CDR1 SGHRS and CDR2 YFSETQ. Trimming pared 4 bases from V and 0 bases from J, leaving 17 bases between. This CDR3 comprises 18 residues. The CDR3 reads CASSQTAGALSGANVLTF. The CDR3, as DNA: TGCGCCAGCAGCCAAACGGCCGGGGCCCTCTCTGGGGCCAACGTCCTGACTTTC.

The CDR3 sequence is CASSADPYGYTF. The CDR3 DNA reads TGTGCCAGCAGTGCCGACCCATATGGCTACACCTTC. This chain links TRBV2 with TRBJ1-2; D is uncertain. The CDR3 contains 12 residues. The germline V and J ends were trimmed by 4 bases and 5 bases, with 8 bases remaining between them. Germline V gene sequence: CDR1 SNHLY, CDR2 FYNNEI.

The sample holds one count of this clone. V is TRBV7-2 and J is TRBJ2-1; no clear D gene. Trimming took 1 base from V and 4 from J, leaving 8 bases between them. Germline CDR1 is SGHTA and CDR2 is FQGNSA. CDR3 length: 14 residues. CDR3 region: CASSLERLYNEQFF. CDR3 nucleotides: TGTGCCAGCAGCTTAGAACGGCTATACAATGAGCAGTTCTTC.

The J gene is TRBJ2-5, the V gene TRBV12-2; the D call in the table, TRBD2, was not verified against the DNA. TRBV12-2 is marked as a pseudogene. This CDR3 has 16 residues. The CDR3 sequence: CASRLAGGLHQETQYF. The CDR3 DNA sequence: TGTGCAAGTCGCTTAGCTGGGGGGTTGCACCAAGAGACCCAGTACTTC.

The rearrangement uses TRBV5-1 and TRBJ2-7; TRBD2 matches 11 bases. This CDR3 comprises 14 residues. Germline V gene data show CDR1 as SGHRS and CDR2 as YFSETQ. V was clipped by 3 bases and J by 4 bases; unmatched bases: 3. Written as DNA, the CDR3 is TGCGCCAGCAGCTCGGGACTAGCGGCGTACGAGCAGTACTTC. Residues: CASSSGLAAYEQYF.

The rearrangement links TRBV4-1 to TRBJ1-4, with 9 bases identical to TRBD1. The CDR3 is made up of 16 amino acids. Trimming took 0 bases from V and 4 from J; bases not matched to a gene: 3. Germline CDR1 and CDR2: MGHRA and YSYEKL. The CDR3 DNA sequence: TGCGCCAGCAGCCAAGATGGGACAGGGCTTAATGAAAAACTGTTTTTT. Protein: CASSQDGTGLNEKLFF.

The chain combines TRBV19 with TRBJ1-5; D remains ambiguous. Germline V gene sequence: CDR1 LNHDA, CDR2 SQIVND (reference sequence). V was trimmed by 9 bases and J by 0 bases, leaving 15 bases between them. This CDR3 spans 15 amino acids. The CDR3 DNA follows: TGTGCCAGCCGTATAGGGCACACTAGCAATCAGCCCCAGCATTTT. Protein product: CASRIGHTSNQPQHF.

J is TRBJ2-2 and V is TRBV27; D gene unclear. This CDR3 is built from 12 residues. Germline V lookup: CDR1 MNHEY, CDR2 SMNVEV (reference sequence). V shed 3 bases and J shed 3 bases, with 2 bases lying between them. CDR3 sequence: CASSFDTGELFF. The CDR3 DNA sequence: TGTGCCAGCAGTTTTGACACCGGGGAGCTGTTTTTT.

Note on this clone: Other DNA sequences from this sample encode an identical CDR3 as well. This chain connects TRBV27 to TRBJ2-3, with D unclear. The V and J ends lost 6 bases and 4 bases respectively, with 8 bases between them. The CDR3 has 12 residues. Germline assignment: CDR1 MNHEY and CDR2 SMNVEV (reference sequence). CDR3 bases: TGTGCCAGCAGCCGGAGATCAGATACGCAGTATTTT. It encodes CASSRRSDTQYF.

The rearrangement links TRBV4-1 to TRBJ2-5; D ambiguous. V lost 3 bases, J lost 5 bases, and 13 bases lay in between. The CDR3 sequence is 14 residues long. Germline V gene lookup returns CDR1 MGHRA and CDR2 YSYEKL. The CDR3 nucleotides are TGCGCCAGCAGCCATTTAGACCCTTGGGAGACCCAGTACTTC. Translated: CASSHLDPWETQYF.

The chain combines TRBV28 with TRBJ2-5; D perhaps matches TRBD1 (6 bases). V was shortened by 0 bases and J by 5 bases, with 10 bases between the two germline ends. The length of the CDR3 is 14 residues. Germline-derived CDR1 and CDR2 are MDHEN and SYDVKM. As DNA, the CDR3 is TGTGCCAGCAGTTTATGGGGGGCCCTGGAGACCCAGTACTTC. This codes for CASSLWGALETQYF.

The rearrangement links TRBV6-5 to TRBJ2-1; 9 bases match TRBD1. Germline values: CDR1 MNHEY, CDR2 SVGAGI. The CDR3 runs to 13 residues. J lost 9 bases, V lost 6 bases, and 6 bases had no gene match. The DNA for the CDR3 is TGTGCCAGCAGCCTAACAGGGGGCCTTGAGCAGTTCTTC. This gives the protein CASSLTGGLEQFF.

This chain connects TRBV20-1 to TRBJ2-7; D is uncertain. The CDR3 has 11 amino acids. The germline V gene has CDR1 DFQATT and CDR2 SNEGSKA (reference sequence). Between the trimmed V and J ends, which lost 6 bases and 3 bases, there was a span of 9 bases. Here the CDR3 DNA reads TGCAGTGCGGGGATGGACTACGAGCAGTACTTC. Amino acid sequence: CSAGMDYEQYF.

This rearrangement joins TRBV5-1 to TRBJ1-2, with 8 bases lining up with TRBD1. Germline values: CDR1 SGHRS, CDR2 YFSETQ. This CDR3 has 14 residues. V was clipped by 1 base and J by 3 bases; unmatched bases: 2. CDR3 bases: TGCGCCAGCAGCTTGTCAGGGGGCGACTATGGCTACACCTTC. Protein: CASSLSGGDYGYTF.

V gene TRBV7-8 combines with J gene TRBJ2-4, with TRBD1 identical over 8 bases. Germline CDR1 SGHVS, CDR2 FQNEAQ. The CDR3 covers 17 residues. The trim removed 5 bases at V and 1 base at J, leaving 10 bases unmatched. As DNA, the CDR3 is TGTGCCAGCAGCGACGGGTGGTCAGGGGGCGCCAAAAACATTCAGTACTTC. Translation: CASSDGWSGGAKNIQYF.

The CDR3 loop reads CASSQDLRTSSYNEQFF. As DNA, the CDR3 is TGCGCCAGCAGCCAAGATCTTCGTACTAGCTCCTACAATGAGCAGTTCTTC. The rearrangement joins TRBV4-3 to TRBJ2-1, with a weak D call TRBD2 (5 bases). This CDR3 comprises 17 residues. V was shortened by 0 bases and J by 0 bases, with 12 bases between the two germline ends. Germline assignment: CDR1 LGHNA and CDR2 YSLEER.

J is TRBJ2-7 and V is TRBV9, with 7 bases matching TRBD1. The CDR3 is made up of 14 amino acids. Losses at the gene ends were 4 bases for V and 4 bases for J; bases not matched to a gene: 8. Germline loops: CDR1 SGDLS, CDR2 YYNGEE. The CDR3 DNA follows: TGTGCCAGCAGCACCCAGGACAGGCCGTACGAGCAGTACTTC. It translates to CASSTQDRPYEQYF. Variable domain in full (rest from reference TRBV9 and TRBJ2-7): DSGVTQTPKHLITATGQRVTLRCSPRSGDLSVYWYQQSLDQGLQFLIQYYNGEERAKGNILERFSAQQFPDLHSELNLSSLELGDSALYFCASSTQDRPYEQYFGPGTRLTVT.

This clone appeared a single time. Other nucleotide sequences from this sample produce the same CDR3. V is TRBV7-9 and J is TRBJ2-7, with 8 bases matching TRBD1. Germline-derived CDR1 and CDR2 are SEHNR and FQNEAQ (reference sequence). The CDR3 loop spans 14 amino acids. V shed 1 base, J shed 1 base, and the junction held 0 bases outside the gene matches. The CDR3 spells CASSLGTGSYEQYF. In nucleotides, the CDR3 is TGTGCCAGCAGCTTAGGGACAGGGTCCTACGAGCAGTACTTC.

In nucleotides, the CDR3 is TGTGCCAGCAGTCCCGTAGGCCAGGCAGAGACCCAGTACTTC. Translated, it gives CASSPVGQAETQYF. The chain recombines TRBV27 with TRBJ2-5; D uncertain. V was trimmed by 5 bases and J by 4 bases, leaving 14 bases between them. Germline assignment: CDR1 MNHEY and CDR2 SMNVEV (reference sequence). CDR3 size: 14 residues.

This clone was seen just once. The V gene is TRBV4-1, the J gene TRBJ1-1, with TRBD1 identical over 8 bases. The CDR3 consists of 15 residues. The ends lost 0 bases at V and 4 bases at J; junction bases unmatched: 4. Germline V gives CDR1 MGHRA, CDR2 YSYEKL. DNA of the CDR3: TGCGCCAGCAGCCAAGATGGGGACAGGCCCACTGAAGCTTTCTTT. Translation gives CASSQDGDRPTEAFF.

The chain employs TRBV9 and TRBJ2-7; 12 bases fit TRBD2. With V trimmed by 3 bases and J by 6 bases, 10 bases remained unmatched. Germline V gives CDR1 SGDLS, CDR2 YYNGEE. The CDR3 runs to 16 residues. The CDR3 DNA reads as TGTGCCAGCAGCGCAGAGCAAGTACTAGCGGGAGGCGAGCAGTACTTC. Its protein is CASSAEQVLAGGEQYF.

This chain uses TRBV7-9 with TRBJ2-3; D not resolved. Germline V gene sequence: CDR1 SEHNR, CDR2 FQNEAQ (reference sequence). With 7 bases removed from V and 1 base from J, the gap between germline ends came to 3 bases. This CDR3 is 11 amino acids long. In DNA form, the CDR3 reads TGTGCCAGCACAGGCACAGATACGCAGTATTTT. Its protein is CASTGTDTQYF.

A word on this clone: This specimen includes other DNA sequences encoding the same CDR3. The gene calls are TRBV7-8 and TRBJ2-7; no definite D call. The CDR3 runs 12 residues. Trimming shortened V by 2 bases and J by 4 bases, and 6 bases separated the two germline ends. From germline, CDR1 is SGHVS and CDR2 FQNEAQ. This chain's CDR3 is CASSLRAYEQYF. The CDR3 DNA reads TGTGCCAGCAGCTTAAGGGCTTACGAGCAGTACTTC.

This chain links TRBV29-1 with TRBJ2-1, with 16 bases lining up with TRBD2. The CDR3 consists of 17 residues. The J segment lost 2 bases and the V segment lost 7 bases, leaving 8 bases of the junction unmatched. Germline CDR1 is SQVTM and CDR2 is ANQGSEA. CDR3 in DNA: TGCAGCGCAGCCGGGACTAGCGGGAGGGGACCCTACAATGAGCAGTTCTTC. Its protein is CSAAGTSGRGPYNEQFF.

CDR3 nucleotide sequence: TGTGCCAGCAGCCCCCGAGCCTCCTGGTGGGAGCAGTACTTC. Protein: CASSPRASWWEQYF. The J gene is TRBJ2-7, the V gene TRBV7-9; D not resolved. The CDR3 covers 14 residues. Germline CDR1 reads SEHNR; CDR2 reads FQNEAQ (reference sequence). Deletions cut 5 bases from V and 7 bases from J, with 18 bases between.

This clone was detected only once. The chain employs TRBV7-9 and TRBJ2-7; D possibly corresponds to TRBD2 (5 bases). The CDR3 is made up of 13 amino acids. Per the germline V gene, CDR1 is SEHNR and CDR2 is FQNEAQ (reference sequence). The V end lost 4 bases, the J end lost 6 bases, and 13 bases lay between the germline ends. CDR3 sequence reads: CASSWVIGGEQYF. CDR3 nucleotide sequence: TGTGCCAGCAGCTGGGTAATAGGAGGCGAGCAGTACTTC.